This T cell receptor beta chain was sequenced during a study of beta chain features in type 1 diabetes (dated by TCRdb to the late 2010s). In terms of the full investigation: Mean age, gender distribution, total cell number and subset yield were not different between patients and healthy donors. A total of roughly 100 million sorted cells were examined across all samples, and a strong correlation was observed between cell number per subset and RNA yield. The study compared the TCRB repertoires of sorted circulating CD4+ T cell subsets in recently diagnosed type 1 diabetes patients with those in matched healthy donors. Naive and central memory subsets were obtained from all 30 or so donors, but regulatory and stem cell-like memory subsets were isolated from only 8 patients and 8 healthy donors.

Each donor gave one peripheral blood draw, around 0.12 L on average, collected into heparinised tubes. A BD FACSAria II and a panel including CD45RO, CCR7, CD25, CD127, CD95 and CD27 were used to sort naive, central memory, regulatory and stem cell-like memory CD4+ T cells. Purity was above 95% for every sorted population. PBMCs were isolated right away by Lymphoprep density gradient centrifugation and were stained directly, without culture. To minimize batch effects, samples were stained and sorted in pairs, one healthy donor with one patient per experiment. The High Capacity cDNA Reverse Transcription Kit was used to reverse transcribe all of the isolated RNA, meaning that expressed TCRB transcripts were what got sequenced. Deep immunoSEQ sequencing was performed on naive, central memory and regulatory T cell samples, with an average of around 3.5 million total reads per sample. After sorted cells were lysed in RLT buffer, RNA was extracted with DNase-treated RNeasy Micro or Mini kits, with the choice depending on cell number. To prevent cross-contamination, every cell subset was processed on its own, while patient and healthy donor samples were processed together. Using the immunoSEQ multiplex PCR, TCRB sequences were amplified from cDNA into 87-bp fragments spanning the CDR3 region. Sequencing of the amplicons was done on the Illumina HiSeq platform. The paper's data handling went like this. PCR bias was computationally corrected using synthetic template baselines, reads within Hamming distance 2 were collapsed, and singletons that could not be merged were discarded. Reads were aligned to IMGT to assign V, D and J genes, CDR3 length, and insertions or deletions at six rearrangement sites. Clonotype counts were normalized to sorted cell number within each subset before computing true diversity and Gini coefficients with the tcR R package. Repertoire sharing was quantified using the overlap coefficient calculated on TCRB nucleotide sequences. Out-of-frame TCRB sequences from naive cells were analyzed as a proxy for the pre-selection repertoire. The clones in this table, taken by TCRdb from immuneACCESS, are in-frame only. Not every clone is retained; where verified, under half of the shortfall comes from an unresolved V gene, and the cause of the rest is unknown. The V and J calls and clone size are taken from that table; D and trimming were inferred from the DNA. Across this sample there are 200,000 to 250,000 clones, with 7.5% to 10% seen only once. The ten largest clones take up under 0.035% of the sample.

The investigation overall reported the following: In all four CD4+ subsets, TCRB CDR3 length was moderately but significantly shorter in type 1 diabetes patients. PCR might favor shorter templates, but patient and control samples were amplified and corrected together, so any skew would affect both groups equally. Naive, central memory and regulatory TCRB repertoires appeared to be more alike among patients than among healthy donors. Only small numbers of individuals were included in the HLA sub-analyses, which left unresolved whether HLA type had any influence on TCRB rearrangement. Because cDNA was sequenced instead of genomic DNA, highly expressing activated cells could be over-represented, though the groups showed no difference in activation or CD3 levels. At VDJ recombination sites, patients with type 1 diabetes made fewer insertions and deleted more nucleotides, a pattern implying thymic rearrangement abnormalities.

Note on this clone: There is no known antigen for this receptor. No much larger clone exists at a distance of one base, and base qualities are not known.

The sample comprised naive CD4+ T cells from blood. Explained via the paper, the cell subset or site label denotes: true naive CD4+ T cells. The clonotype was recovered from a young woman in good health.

The encoded CDR3 is CASSRRDRNYGYTF. The DNA reads as follows: TGTGCCAGCAGCAGACGGGACAGGAACTATGGCTACACCTTC. The sequence is built from TRBV5-4 and TRBJ1-2; TRBD1 matches 8 bases in the middle. Taken from cysteine to phenylalanine, the CDR3 has 14 residues. The read is trimmed to its CDR3 DNA, 42 bases read in frame from base 1. Trimming removed 4 bases from V and 2 bases from J; the gene matches leave 4 bases unexplained. Taken from the germline V gene (reference sequence), the CDR1 and CDR2 loops are SGHNT and YYREEE.